Below, 21 T cell receptor beta chains from the same sample are listed, as sequenced in a study of cytomegalovirus exposure and HLA in healthy donors. Vbeta (60) and Jbeta (13) primers were used in the PCR. Generated by immunoSEQ multiplex PCR, the TCRdb table keeps only in-frame clones and is missing some. This sample has 150,000 to 200,000 clones, with around 81% found just once. The sequenced sample was PBMCs. The source is a woman under 30 in good health and CMV-seropositive.

This clone came up once. The J gene is TRBJ2-2, the V gene TRBV7-6; 8 positions agree with TRBD2. There are 15 residues in the CDR3. V lost 10 bases to trimming and J lost 5 bases; unmatched junction nucleotides: 12. Germline loops: CDR1 SGHVS, CDR2 FNYEAQ. This CDR3 is CAITVPGGPTGELFF. The CDR3 nucleotides read TGTGCCATCACCGTGCCGGGGGGGCCGACCGGGGAGCTGTTTTTT.

The CDR3 spells CASSHRQGADTQYF. The CDR3 nucleotides read TGTGCCAGCAGCCATCGACAGGGGGCAGATACGCAGTATTTT. This chain uses TRBV7-9 with TRBJ2-3, with TRBD1 matching 9 bases. This CDR3 spans 14 amino acids. Trimming removed 5 bases from V and 4 bases from J; junction bases left unmatched: 4. The germline gives CDR1 SEHNR, CDR2 FQNEAQ (reference sequence).

This chain connects TRBV7-9 to TRBJ2-5, with TRBD2 as a possible D gene (5 bases). V was cut by 5 bases and J by 4 bases, with 14 bases left in between. The CDR3 covers 14 residues. In germline, CDR1 is SEHNR, CDR2 FQNEAQ (reference sequence). CDR3 DNA sequence: TGTGCCAGCAGCCCCAGAGGGAGCCCAGAGACCCAGTACTTC. This sequence encodes CASSPRGSPETQYF.

The rearrangement uses TRBV18 and TRBJ2-7; a weak D match, TRBD2 (7 bases). There are 15 residues in the CDR3. Germline-derived CDR1 and CDR2 are KGHSH and LQKENI. V was cut by 6 bases and J by 0 bases, with 15 bases left in between. In DNA, the CDR3 is TGTGCCAGCTCTCCCGAGGGGGGGACCTCCTACGAGCAGTACTTC. Translated: CASSPEGGTSYEQYF.

The gene calls are TRBV4-3 and TRBJ2-3; 12 bases are a match to TRBD2. The trim removed 4 bases at V and 3 bases at J, leaving 2 bases unmatched. The CDR3 sequence is 15 residues long. The V gene's germline CDR1 is LGHNA and CDR2 YSLEER. The CDR3 is CASSRGLAGTDTQYF. DNA of the CDR3: TGCGCCAGCAGCCGCGGACTAGCGGGAACAGATACGCAGTATTTT.

This clone was observed a handful of times. The rearrangement links TRBV6-6 to TRBJ1-1; weak D call: TRBD1 (5 bases). CDR3 length: 14 amino acids. Deletions cut 8 bases from V and 6 bases from J, with 19 bases between. CDR1 is MNHNY, CDR2 SVGAGI, per germline (reference sequence). The CDR3, as DNA: TGTGCCAGCTCTGTGGGCAGGGTTAACCCTGAAGCTTTCTTT. Its translation: CASSVGRVNPEAFF.

This clone occurred once. The rearrangement uses TRBV6-1 and TRBJ1-6, with a tentative D call TRBD1 (5 bases). In germline, CDR1 is MNHNS, CDR2 SASEGT. The CDR3 runs to 15 residues. V lost 0 bases, J lost 10 bases, and 13 bases lay in between. This CDR3 is CASSEARVPGSPLHF. The CDR3 coding sequence is TGTGCCAGCAGTGAAGCACGAGTTCCAGGGTCACCCCTCCACTTT.

The genes are TRBV7-2 and TRBJ1-2; no clear D. Trimming stripped 5 bases from V and 1 base from J, with 11 bases between. CDR1 SGHTA and CDR2 FQGNSA come from the germline V gene. This CDR3 region has 14 residues. The CDR3 DNA follows: TGTGCCAGCAGCCGGACTTCTCTTAACTATGGCTACACCTTC. The encoded protein is CASSRTSLNYGYTF.

The V gene is TRBV5-1, the J gene TRBJ2-3; 7 positions match TRBD2. V was clipped by 1 base and J by 6 bases; unmatched bases: 11. The CDR3 totals 16 residues. CDR1 and CDR2 (germline): SGHRS, YFSETQ. The CDR3 DNA is TGCGCCAGCAGCTTGAATTACGGGACTAACGCTGATACGCAGTATTTT. This gives the protein CASSLNYGTNADTQYF.

This clone was detected only once. The J gene is TRBJ1-4, the V gene TRBV6-1; unclear D gene. CDR3 length: 15 residues. V lost 3 bases and J 5 bases, leaving 13 bases between the germline ends. CDR1 and CDR2 from the germline V gene are MNHNS and SASEGT. This CDR3 is CASSDVGRWNEKLFF. CDR3 DNA: TGTGCCAGCAGTGACGTTGGGAGGTGGAATGAAAAACTGTTTTTT.

The chain combines TRBV18 with TRBJ1-5; D gene unclear. V lost 4 bases, J lost 6 bases, and 10 bases lay in between. This CDR3 has 13 amino acids. The germline CDR1 and CDR2 sequences are KGHSH and LQKENI. CDR3 residues: CASSREPGQPQHF. The CDR3 bases are TGTGCCAGCTCACGAGAACCGGGTCAGCCCCAGCATTTT.

This chain connects TRBV11-2 to TRBJ2-5, with 9 positions matching TRBD1. V trimming: 4 bases; J trimming: 2 bases; junction bases outside the gene matches: 5. The CDR3 covers 15 residues. CDR1 and CDR2 (germline): SGHAT, FQNNGV. CDR3 residues: CASSSYRGRQETQYF. Here the CDR3 DNA reads TGTGCCAGCAGCTCGTACAGGGGGCGGCAAGAGACCCAGTACTTC.

This clone was observed a handful of times. V usage is TRBV5-1 and J usage is TRBJ2-7; perhaps TRBD2 as D (6 bases). Looked up from germline, CDR1 is SGHRS and CDR2 is YFSETQ. The CDR3 has 15 residues. V lost 4 bases to trimming and J lost 2 bases, with 16 bases between them. The CDR3 is CASSNRDSAPYEQYF. The DNA of the CDR3 is TGCGCCAGCAGCAACCGGGACTCAGCTCCCTACGAGCAGTACTTC.

In this sample, this clone turned up a few times. The CDR3 DNA is TGTGCCAGCAGCTTGGAACGGGGAGGGACCGGGGAGCTGTTTTTT. Translating it yields CASSLERGGTGELFF. V usage is TRBV7-3 and J usage is TRBJ2-2; the match to TRBD2 covers 7 bases. CDR1 is SGHTA, CDR2 FQGTGA, per germline. The junction had 6 bases not matched to a gene; V was cut back by 3 bases and J by 5 bases. The length of the CDR3 is 15 residues. Full variable domain (rest looked up from reference TRBV7-3 and TRBJ2-2): GAGVSQTPSNKVTEKGKYVELRCDPISGHTALYWYRQSLGQGPEFLIYFQGTGAADDSGLPNDRFFAVRPEGSVSTLKIQRTERGDSAVYLCASSLERGGTGELFFGEGSRLTVL.

This clone was recorded once. This chain joins TRBV5-4 and TRBJ2-5; D call uncertain. The CDR3 has 14 amino acids. CDR1 is SGHNT, CDR2 YYREEE, per germline (reference sequence). V dropped 2 bases and J dropped 7 bases, with 15 bases sitting between them. Written as DNA, the CDR3 is TGTGCCAGCAGCTTAAGATCTGACTTGGGGACCCAGTACTTC. It translates to CASSLRSDLGTQYF. Together with reference TRBV5-4 and TRBJ2-5, the CDR3 gives the full variable domain: ETGVTQSPTHLIKTRGQQVTLRCSSQSGHNTVSWYQQALGQGPQFIFQYYREEENGRGNFPPRFSGLQFPNYSSELNVNALELDDSALYLCASSLRSDLGTQYFGPGTRLLVL.

The V call is TRBV7-8, the J call TRBJ2-5; TRBD2 aligns across 8 bases. This CDR3 has 17 amino acids. V was pared by 4 bases and J by 6 bases, with 16 bases of the junction left unmatched. Germline V gene data show CDR1 as SGHVS and CDR2 as FQNEAQ. The CDR3 nucleotides are TGTGCCAGCAGCTCTAACCCATCGTCAAGCGGGGGAAAGACCCAGTACTTC. Protein sequence: CASSSNPSSSGGKTQYF.

Only a few counts were recorded for this clone. V gene TRBV4-3 combines with J gene TRBJ1-4; 9 bases are shared with TRBD1. The CDR3 extends over 18 amino acids. Trimming took 1 base from V and 6 from J; bases not matched to a gene: 12. Germline V gene sequence: CDR1 LGHNA, CDR2 YSLEER. CDR3 sequence (DNA): TGCGCCAGCAGCCAAGTAGCCAACTACCGGGACAGGGATGAAAAACTGTTTTTT. This encodes CASSQVANYRDRDEKLFF.

This rearrangement joins TRBV23-1 to TRBJ2-5, with a weak D call TRBD2 (5 bases). TRBJ2-7 explains the end of the DNA better; the J call may be wrong. TRBV23-1 is filed as an ORF, its function uncertain. The CDR3 loop spans 14 amino acids. CDR3 coding DNA: TGCGCCAGCAGTCACGTCGAGGGTTGCTACGAGCAGTACTTC. Protein sequence: CASSHVEGCYEQYF.

The rearrangement links TRBV18 to TRBJ2-7; 7 bases agree with TRBD2. V trimming: 2 bases; J trimming: 5 bases; junction bases outside the gene matches: 12. Looked up from germline, CDR1 is KGHSH and CDR2 is LQKENI. This CDR3 has 16 residues. As DNA, the CDR3 is TGTGCCAGCTCACCAGGCATTGGGGGGGGGTTCAACGAGCAGTACTTC. Its translation: CASSPGIGGGFNEQYF. Complete variable domain (other parts from reference TRBV18 and TRBJ2-7): NAGVMQNPRHLVRRRGQEARLRCSPMKGHSHVYWYRQLPEEGLKFMVYLQKENIIDESGMPKERFSAEFPKEGPSILRIQQVVRGDSAAYFCASSPGIGGGFNEQYFGPGTRLTVT.

V usage is TRBV5-4 and J usage is TRBJ2-2; TRBD2 aligns across 9 bases. Germline V gives CDR1 SGHNT, CDR2 YYREEE (reference sequence). The CDR3 runs 15 residues. Unmatched junction bases numbered 4, after V lost 2 bases and J lost 5 bases. For the CDR3, the DNA is TGTGCCAGCAGCTTTGCGGGGGGGGGAACCGGGGAGCTGTTTTTT. Encoded protein: CASSFAGGGTGELFF.

The chain combines TRBV25-1 with TRBJ1-6, with D possibly TRBD1 on 6 matching bases. This CDR3 spans 15 amino acids. Trimming cost V 1 base and J 5 bases, with 9 bases left between them. The germline V gene encodes CDR1 MGHDK and CDR2 SYGVNS. In DNA form, the CDR3 reads TGTGCCAGCAGTGAATGGTCAGGGGATAATTCACCCCTCCACTTT. Translated: CASSEWSGDNSPLHF.